The 30 T cell receptor beta chains presented below share a single source sample, sequenced in a study of blood T cell repertoires in COVID-19. TCRdb keeps only in-frame clones here, not all; method: immunoSEQ multiplex PCR. Counted here are about 28,000 clones, approximately 75% occurring once; the ten biggest clones make up 20% to 25%. Sequencing input: peripheral blood. The source is a boy younger than 10 with active or convalescent COVID-19.

The chain carries TRBV19 and TRBJ2-7; 12 bases align to TRBD2. J gave up 3 bases and V 2 bases, and 5 bases lay outside the gene matches. The germline CDR1 and CDR2 sequences are LNHDA and SQIVND (reference sequence). The CDR3 is 16 amino acids. CDR3 amino acids: CASSIRGLAGYYEQYF. For the CDR3, the DNA is TGTGCCAGTAGTATACGGGGACTAGCGGGCTACTACGAGCAGTACTTC.

This clone was seen only once. The chain joins TRBV6-5 to TRBJ2-1; a possible D gene is TRBD2 (5 bases). The CDR3 consists of 13 residues. Germline-derived CDR1 and CDR2 are MNHEY and SVGAGI. V lost 6 bases and J lost 9, with 15 bases in between. CDR3: CASRGSQFGEQFF. In nucleotides, the CDR3 is TGTGCCAGCAGGGGGAGCCAGTTCGGTGAGCAGTTCTTC.

The chain carries TRBV7-2 and TRBJ1-2; 7 nucleotides align to TRBD1. Germline V gives CDR1 SGHTA, CDR2 FQGNSA. V shed 5 bases and J 0 bases; nucleotides not matched to a gene: 6. This CDR3 spans 15 amino acids. CDR3 DNA: TGTGCCAGCAGCACCCGACAGGGCTCTAACTATGGCTACACCTTC. It translates to CASSTRQGSNYGYTF.

The rearrangement uses TRBV28 and TRBJ2-7, with D perhaps TRBD2 (6 bases). CDR1 MDHEN and CDR2 SYDVKM come from the germline V gene. The CDR3 totals 16 residues. V lost 4 bases to trimming and J lost 3 bases, with 19 bases between them. The CDR3 is CASSSRFTWRGYEQYV. As DNA, the CDR3 is TGTGCCAGCAGTTCACGATTTACCTGGAGGGGCTACGAGCAGTACGTC.

The chain links TRBV7-6 to TRBJ2-7, with a tentative D call TRBD2 (6 bases). Looked up from germline, CDR1 is SGHVS and CDR2 is FNYEAQ. The V end lost 2 bases, the J end lost 5 bases, and 16 bases lay between the germline ends. CDR3 length: 15 residues. This CDR3 reads CASSLNGRQGNEQYF. CDR3 nucleotides: TGTGCCAGCAGCTTAAATGGGAGGCAGGGAAACGAGCAGTACTTC.

DNA for the CDR3: TGTGCCAGCTCACCCCGGACAGGGCTTAATGAAAAACTGTTTTTT. Its protein is CASSPRTGLNEKLFF. J is TRBJ1-4 and V is TRBV18; 8 nucleotides line up with TRBD1. This CDR3 is 15 amino acids long. The junction had 4 bases not matched to a gene; V was cut back by 3 bases and J by 4 bases. Germline-derived CDR1 and CDR2 are KGHSH and LQKENI.

J is TRBJ2-7 and V is TRBV6-5; 7 bases are a match to TRBD2. The germline V gene encodes CDR1 MNHEY and CDR2 SVGAGI. The CDR3 contains 16 residues. V dropped 4 bases and J dropped 4; count of bases not matched to a gene: 13. CDR3 nucleotide sequence: TGTGCCAGCAGTTCATCGTGGGGACCGGGAGGATACGAGCAGTACTTC. It codes for CASSSSWGPGGYEQYF.

The J gene is TRBJ1-5, the V gene TRBV30, with TRBD1 matching 7 bases. The CDR3 extends over 14 amino acids. The J segment lost 7 bases and the V segment lost 1 base, leaving 7 bases of the junction unmatched. CDR1 and CDR2 (germline): GTSNPN, SVGIG (reference sequence). The CDR3 spells CAWSGGLQGQPQHF. The CDR3 DNA follows: TGTGCCTGGAGTGGCGGGCTACAGGGGCAGCCCCAGCATTTT.

At least ten counts were recorded for this clone. In nucleotides, the CDR3 is TGTGCCAGCAGCTCGACCAGGGGCGCGGTCACTGAAGCTTTCTTT. Residues: CASSSTRGAVTEAFF. This chain joins TRBV7-9 and TRBJ1-1; tentatively, D is TRBD1 (6 bases). The CDR3 runs to 15 residues. V gave up 4 bases and J gave up 4 bases, with 16 bases separating them. Germline V gene data show CDR1 as SEHNR and CDR2 as FQNEAQ (reference sequence). Using reference TRBV7-9 and TRBJ1-1 for the parts outside the CDR3, the full variable domain is DTGVSQNPRHKITKRGQNVTFRCDPISEHNRLYWYRQTLGQGPEFLTYFQNEAQLEKSRLLSDRFSAERPKGSFSTLEIQRTEQGDSAMYLCASSSTRGAVTEAFFGQGTRLTVV.

This sequence joins TRBV19 and TRBJ1-1; weak D call: TRBD1 (6 bases). The germline V gene encodes CDR1 LNHDA and CDR2 SQIVND (reference sequence). The CDR3 has 13 residues. Trimming took off 8 bases at V and 0 bases at J, with 10 bases between the two ends. The CDR3 DNA sequence: TGTGCCAGTGGAAGGGGGATGAACACTGAAGCTTTCTTT. Its translation: CASGRGMNTEAFF.

This clone was found a few times. The rearrangement joins TRBV18 to TRBJ1-3; maybe TRBD1 (5 bases). V lost 3 bases and J lost 0, with 15 bases in between. Germline CDR1 reads KGHSH; CDR2 reads LQKENI. This CDR3 is built from 17 residues. Here the CDR3 DNA reads TGTGCCAGCTCACCTGACAGACTCCATGGCTCTGGAAACACCATATATTTT. It encodes CASSPDRLHGSGNTIYF. Full variable domain (remainder filled in from reference TRBV18 and TRBJ1-3): NAGVMQNPRHLVRRRGQEARLRCSPMKGHSHVYWYRQLPEEGLKFMVYLQKENIIDESGMPKERFSAEFPKEGPSILRIQQVVRGDSAAYFCASSPDRLHGSGNTIYFGEGSWLTVV.

The V gene is TRBV10-2, the J gene TRBJ1-1; 9 nucleotides align to TRBD1. This CDR3 is built from 14 residues. J gave up 3 bases and V 2 bases, and 1 base lay outside the gene matches. Germline CDR1 reads WSHSY; CDR2 reads SAAADI. The CDR3 DNA reads as TGCGCCAGCAGTGAGGGACAGGGGCACACTGAAGCTTTCTTT. Amino acid sequence: CASSEGQGHTEAFF.

The chain recombines TRBV19 with TRBJ1-1; D unclear. Germline CDR1 and CDR2: LNHDA and SQIVND (reference sequence). The CDR3 length is 14 residues. Trimming took 3 bases from V and 3 from J, leaving 11 bases between them. DNA for the CDR3: TGTGCCAGTAGTATGGCTGTCGGGGACACTGAAGCTTTCTTT. It translates to CASSMAVGDTEAFF. The full variable domain, rest sourced from reference TRBV19 and TRBJ1-1, is DGGITQSPKYLFRKEGQNVTLSCEQNLNHDAMYWYRQDPGQGLRLIYYSQIVNDFQKGDIAEGYSVSREKKESFPLTVTSAQKNPTAFYLCASSMAVGDTEAFFGQGTRLTVV.

The rearrangement joins TRBV2 to TRBJ2-1; TRBD1 might be the D (6 bases). Trimming took 4 bases from V and 3 from J, leaving 13 bases between them. The CDR3 length is 15 residues. The germline V gene encodes CDR1 SNHLY and CDR2 FYNNEI. Here the CDR3 reads CASSGSRGLYNEQFF. The CDR3 DNA sequence: TGTGCCAGCAGTGGTTCCAGGGGTCTCTACAATGAGCAGTTCTTC.

The sample holds a few counts of this clone. The chain links TRBV19 to TRBJ1-4; 9 nucleotides align to TRBD1. V shed 4 bases, J shed 5 bases, and the junction held 5 bases outside the gene matches. The germline gives CDR1 LNHDA, CDR2 SQIVND (reference sequence). This CDR3 has 15 residues. The CDR3 bases are TGTGCCAGTAGTACCGTGACAGGGGGGAATGAAAAACTGTTTTTT. Translating gives CASSTVTGGNEKLFF.

This clone was counted only a few times. This sequence joins TRBV27 and TRBJ2-2, with 9 bases aligning to TRBD2. V shed 5 bases, J shed 5 bases, and the junction held 6 bases outside the gene matches. The CDR3 is 15 residues long. CDR1 is MNHEY and CDR2 is SMNVEV in the germline V gene (reference sequence). CDR3 sequence reads: CASSLVAGVTGELFF. The CDR3 nucleotides read TGTGCCAGCAGTCTCGTAGCGGGAGTTACCGGGGAGCTGTTTTTT.

The V call is TRBV19, the J call TRBJ2-3; 7 bases fit TRBD2. The germline V gene encodes CDR1 LNHDA and CDR2 SQIVND (reference sequence). The CDR3 is 16 residues long. Germline trimming cut 5 bases from V and 5 bases from J; bases unmatched to any gene: 13. In DNA, the CDR3 is TGTGCCAGTAGTTCTGTGGGGGGGGTGCTCGGAGATACGCAGTATTTT. Residues: CASSSVGGVLGDTQYF.

This clone appeared a few times. The V call is TRBV27, the J call TRBJ2-3; tentatively, D is TRBD2 (6 bases). The CDR3 consists of 15 residues. Germline lookup yields CDR1 MNHEY and CDR2 SMNVEV (reference sequence). V dropped 2 bases and J dropped 5 bases, with 14 bases sitting between them. CDR3 in DNA: TGTGCCAGCAGTTTAATGTGGGGGGAATTAGATACGCAGTATTTT. It codes for CASSLMWGELDTQYF.

V gene TRBV6-5 combines with J gene TRBJ1-1; D might be TRBD1 (5 bases). The ends were cut back, 2 bases at V and 4 bases at J, with 14 bases in the middle. This CDR3 spans 15 amino acids. Germline-derived CDR1 and CDR2 are MNHEY and SVGAGI. CDR3 DNA sequence: TGTGCCAGCAGTTACCCGGCGGGGGATAGCACTGAAGCTTTCTTT. Translated: CASSYPAGDSTEAFF.

The chain has TRBV6-5 and TRBJ1-1; D remains ambiguous. Germline V lookup: CDR1 MNHEY, CDR2 SVGAGI. The CDR3 spans 15 residues. V dropped 0 bases and J dropped 1 base, with 9 bases sitting between them. CDR3 sequence (DNA): TGTGCCAGCAGTTACTCTCTCCGGGGGAACACTGAAGCTTTCTTT. This codes for CASSYSLRGNTEAFF.

This clone was seen a few times. The V call is TRBV7-6, the J call TRBJ2-1, with TRBD2 matching over 10 bases. CDR1 is SGHVS and CDR2 is FNYEAQ in the germline V gene. V was pared by 1 base and J by 2 bases, with 5 bases of the junction left unmatched. The CDR3 covers 17 residues. The CDR3 reads CASSLEFGTSAYNEQFF. In DNA, the CDR3 is TGTGCCAGCAGCTTAGAATTCGGGACTAGCGCCTACAATGAGCAGTTCTTC.

The V gene is TRBV6-1, the J gene TRBJ2-1; D remains ambiguous. The CDR3 length is 13 residues. V shed 2 bases and J shed 6 bases, with 8 bases lying between them. The germline V gene encodes CDR1 MNHNS and CDR2 SASEGT. CDR3 loop: CASSEQRGNEQFF. The CDR3 DNA is TGTGCCAGCAGTGAACAAAGAGGCAATGAGCAGTTCTTC.

DNA of the CDR3: TGCGCCAGCAGGCCGCCTGGGACAGGTTACACCGGGGAGCTGTTTTTT. Its translation: CASRPPGTGYTGELFF. The chain combines TRBV5-1 with TRBJ2-2; 8 bases are shared with TRBD1. V shed 5 bases, J shed 3 bases, and the junction held 9 bases outside the gene matches. Germline-derived CDR1 and CDR2 are SGHRS and YFSETQ. The CDR3 has 16 residues.

The chain links TRBV7-9 to TRBJ1-1, with 7 positions matching TRBD1. CDR1 is SEHNR and CDR2 is FQNEAQ in the germline V gene (reference sequence). This CDR3 region has 14 residues. V was clipped by 5 bases and J by 6 bases; unmatched bases: 9. CDR3 in amino acids: CASSPTGRWAEAFF. CDR3 sequence (DNA): TGTGCCAGCAGCCCGACAGGGCGGTGGGCTGAAGCTTTCTTT.

CDR3 protein: CASSEGLADSMSSYNEQFF. The CDR3 DNA follows: TGCGCCAGCAGTGAGGGACTAGCGGACTCGATGAGCTCCTACAATGAGCAGTTCTTC. The chain is built from TRBV10-2 and TRBJ2-1; the match to TRBD2 covers 10 bases. V dropped 2 bases and J dropped 0; count of bases not matched to a gene: 10. Germline V lookup: CDR1 WSHSY, CDR2 SAAADI. CDR3 length: 19 amino acids.

This clone appeared many times. V gene TRBV2 combines with J gene TRBJ1-2; 12 bases agree with TRBD1. The J segment lost 6 bases and the V segment lost 8 bases, leaving 7 bases of the junction unmatched. The CDR3 is 14 amino acids. CDR1 and CDR2 (germline): SNHLY, FYNNEI. The CDR3 loop reads CASRPWDRGHGYTF. CDR3 DNA sequence: TGTGCCAGCCGACCGTGGGACAGGGGGCATGGCTACACCTTC.

The chain couples TRBV15 to TRBJ2-1, with TRBD2 matching 7 bases. Looked up from germline, CDR1 is LNHNV and CDR2 is YYDKDF (reference sequence). There are 17 residues in the CDR3. J gave up 0 bases and V 1 base, and 6 bases lay outside the gene matches. CDR3 nucleotides: TGTGCCACCAGCAGAGGGGGCCGCGGGAGCTCCTACAATGAGCAGTTCTTC. Translating gives CATSRGGRGSSYNEQFF.

A single count supports this clone. V is TRBV5-6 and J is TRBJ1-2, with 9 bases matching TRBD1. The V segment lost 2 bases and the J segment 3 bases; nucleotides outside the gene matches: 11. CDR3 length: 17 amino acids. CDR1 is SGHDT, CDR2 YYEEEE, per germline. The CDR3 DNA follows: TGTGCCAGCAGCTTATTTATCGGGACAGGGCGAGACTATGGCTACACCTTC. Translated: CASSLFIGTGRDYGYTF.

This clone was observed once. V is TRBV18 and J is TRBJ1-2, with 7 bases identical to TRBD1. Germline V lookup: CDR1 KGHSH, CDR2 LQKENI. After removal of 3 bases from V and 8 bases from J, the junction contained 6 bases not matched to a gene. The CDR3 has 13 amino acids. The CDR3 DNA reads TGTGCCAGCTCACCGCGACAGGGCGGGGGCTACACCTTC. Protein: CASSPRQGGGYTF.

The rearrangement links TRBV7-2 to TRBJ2-1; 9 bases match TRBD2. CDR1 SGHTA and CDR2 FQGNSA come from the germline V gene. The CDR3 is 15 amino acids. The V and J ends lost 5 bases and 1 base, in that order; junction bases with no gene match: 3. The CDR3 reads CASSKTSGSYNEQFF. The CDR3 DNA is TGTGCCAGCAGCAAAACTAGCGGGTCCTACAATGAGCAGTTCTTC.